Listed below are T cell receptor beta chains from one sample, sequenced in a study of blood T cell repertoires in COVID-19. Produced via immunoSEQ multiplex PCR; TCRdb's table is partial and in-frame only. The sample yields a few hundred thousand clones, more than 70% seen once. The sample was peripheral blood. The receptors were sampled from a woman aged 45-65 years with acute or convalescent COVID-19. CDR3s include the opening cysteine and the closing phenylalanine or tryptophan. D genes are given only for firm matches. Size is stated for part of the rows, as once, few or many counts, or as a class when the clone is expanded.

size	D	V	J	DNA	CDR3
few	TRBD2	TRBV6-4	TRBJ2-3	TGTGCCAGCAGTGACTCGCGGGGGGGCACAGATACGCAGTATTTT	CASSDSRGGTDTQYF
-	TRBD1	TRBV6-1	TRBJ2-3	TGTGCCAGCAGTGTATTATCGGGACAGCGCACAGATACGCAGTATTTT	CASSVLSGQRTDTQYF
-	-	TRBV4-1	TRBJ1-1	TGCGCCAGCAGCCAAGATCGAAGGGCAGGGAGGTCGGACGAAGCTTTCTTT	CASSQDRRAGRSDEAFF
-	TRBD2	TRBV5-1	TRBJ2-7	TGCGCCAGCAGCTTGGCCGGGACTAGCATTTCCTACGAGCAGTACTTC	CASSLAGTSISYEQYF
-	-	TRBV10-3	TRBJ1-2	TGTGCCATCAGTGGCGGCAGGGCTTATGGCTACACCTTC	CAISGGRAYGYTF
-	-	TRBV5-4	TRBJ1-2	TGTGCCAGCAGCTTGGACAGGGTAGGCGGCTACACCTTC	CASSLDRVGGYTF
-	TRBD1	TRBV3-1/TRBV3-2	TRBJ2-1	TGTGCCAGCAGCCGGACGGGGACAGCTTACAATGAGCAGTTCTTC	CASSRTGTAYNEQFF
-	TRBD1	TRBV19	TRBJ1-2	TGTGCCAGTAGAACTGGGACAGGGGTTTTCTATGGCTACACCTTC	CASRTGTGVFYGYTF
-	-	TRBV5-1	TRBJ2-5	TGCGCCAGCAGCTTACAGGCGGGGCCTCAAGAGACCCAGTACTTC	CASSLQAGPQETQYF
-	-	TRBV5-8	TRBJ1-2	TGTGCCAGCAGCTTGTCCGGTGCGAGAGGCTACACCTTC	CASSLSGARGYTF
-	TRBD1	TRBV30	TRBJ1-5	TGTGCCTGGTCGACAGGGCGTAATCAGCCCCAGCATTTT	CAWSTGRNQPQHF
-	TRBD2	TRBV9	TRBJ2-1	TGTGCCAGCAGCGTAGGCGGGAGGCCCGAGTACAATGAGCAGTTCTTC	CASSVGGRPEYNEQFF
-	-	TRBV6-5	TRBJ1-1	TGTGCCAGCACTCCGCCGGGACAACCTGAAGCTTTCTTT	CASTPPGQPEAFF
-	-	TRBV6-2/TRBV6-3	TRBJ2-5	TGTGCCAGCAGTTACACTGTAGAGACCCAGTACTTC	CASSYTVETQYF
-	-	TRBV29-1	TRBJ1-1	TGCAGCGTTGAAGATCCGGGATCCACTGAAGCTTTCTTT	CSVEDPGSTEAFF
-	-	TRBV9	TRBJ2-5	TGTGCCAGCAGCGTAGCAAGCGGCCAAGAGACCCAGTACTTC	CASSVASGQETQYF
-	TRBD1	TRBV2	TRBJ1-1	TGTGCCAGCATAGAAGGGACAGGGGGCACTGAAGCTTTCTTT	CASIEGTGGTEAFF
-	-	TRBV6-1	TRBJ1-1	TGTGCCAGCAGTGAAGGAGGGAGTAGGACTGAAGCTTTCTTT	CASSEGGSRTEAFF
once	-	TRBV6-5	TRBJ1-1	TGTGCCAGCCACCTCTATGAGAACACTGAAGCTTTCTTT	CASHLYENTEAFF
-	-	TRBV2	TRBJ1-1	TGTGCCAGCAGTGTGGGTGGTGGGGCCGCTTTCTTT	CASSVGGGAAFF
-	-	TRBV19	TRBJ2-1	TGTGCCAGTAGTATAAGCGGCTCCTACAATGAGCAGTTCTTC	CASSISGSYNEQFF
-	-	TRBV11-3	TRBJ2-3	TGTGCCAGCAGCTTTGCGGAGACAGATACGCAGTATTTT	CASSFAETDTQYF
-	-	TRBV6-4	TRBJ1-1	TGTGCCAGCAGTGCGGCAGGGTGGGACACTGAAGCTTTCTTT	CASSAAGWDTEAFF
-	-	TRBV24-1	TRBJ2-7	TGTGCCACCAGTGGCGGAGACTCCCGCTCCTACGAGCAGTACTTC	CATSGGDSRSYEQYF